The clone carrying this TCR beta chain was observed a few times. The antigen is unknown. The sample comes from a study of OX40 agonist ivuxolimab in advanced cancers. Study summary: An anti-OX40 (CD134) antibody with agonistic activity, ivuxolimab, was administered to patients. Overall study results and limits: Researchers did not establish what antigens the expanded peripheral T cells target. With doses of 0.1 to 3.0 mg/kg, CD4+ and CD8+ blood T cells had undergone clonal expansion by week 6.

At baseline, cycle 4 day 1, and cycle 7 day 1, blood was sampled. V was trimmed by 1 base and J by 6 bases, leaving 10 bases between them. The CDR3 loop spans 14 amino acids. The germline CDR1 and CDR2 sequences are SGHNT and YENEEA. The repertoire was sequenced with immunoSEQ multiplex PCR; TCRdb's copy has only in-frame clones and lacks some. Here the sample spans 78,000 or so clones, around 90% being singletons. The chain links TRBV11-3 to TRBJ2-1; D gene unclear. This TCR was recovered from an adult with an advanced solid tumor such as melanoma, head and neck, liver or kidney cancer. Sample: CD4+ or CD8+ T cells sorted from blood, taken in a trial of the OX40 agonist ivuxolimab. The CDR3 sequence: CASSLALRSNEQFF. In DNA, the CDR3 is TGTGCCAGCAGCTTAGCTCTAAGGAGCAATGAGCAGTTCTTC.